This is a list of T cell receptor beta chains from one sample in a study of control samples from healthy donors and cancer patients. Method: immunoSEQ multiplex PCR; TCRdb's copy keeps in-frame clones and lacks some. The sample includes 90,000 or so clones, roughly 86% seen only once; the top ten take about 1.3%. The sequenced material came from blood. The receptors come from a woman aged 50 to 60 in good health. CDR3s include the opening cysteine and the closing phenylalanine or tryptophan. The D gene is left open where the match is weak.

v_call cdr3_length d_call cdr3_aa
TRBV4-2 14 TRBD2 CASRIAGGVNEQFF
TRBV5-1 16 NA CASSLGPGRFQETQYF
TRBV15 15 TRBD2 CATSRGGGATDTQYF
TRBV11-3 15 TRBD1 CASSPLQGADGGYTF
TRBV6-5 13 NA CASSYSLDQPQHF
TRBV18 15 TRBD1 CASSPPSQGAYEQYF
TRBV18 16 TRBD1 CASSPIRTGSNTEAFF
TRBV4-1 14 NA CASSQIKGYNEQFF
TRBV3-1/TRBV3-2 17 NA CASSQVVAGAFSYEQYF
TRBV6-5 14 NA CASSYSIVGDGYTF
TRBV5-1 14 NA CASSFGRGANEQFF
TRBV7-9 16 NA CASSLALVFDGHEQYF
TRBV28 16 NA CASRPGPGRRGEKLFF
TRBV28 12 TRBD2 CASSWGGETQYF
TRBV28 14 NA CASSLTGTYYGYTF
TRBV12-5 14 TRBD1 CASGPQGAGNTIYF
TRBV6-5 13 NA CATTGTNTGELFF
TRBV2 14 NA CASTGPAGPYGYTF
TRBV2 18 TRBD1 CASRADRVARGGTDTQYF
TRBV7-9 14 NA CASSQGGINYGYTF
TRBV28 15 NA CASTTLVIAEGGYTF
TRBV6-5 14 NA CASSRGEDKDTQYF